What follows is one TCR beta chain and its context. As yet, its antigen is unknown. A multiplex PCR was run with 60 Vbeta primers and 13 Jbeta primers. Profiling relied on immunoSEQ multiplex PCR, and the TCRdb table lists in-frame clones only, not all of them. Seen here are some 170,000 clones, around 80% observed once, and the top ten hold around 1.5%. This sample is drawn from a study of cytomegalovirus exposure and HLA in healthy donors. Findings and caveats of the study: After further analysis at a later stage, 17,000 or so TCR beta sequences were associated with HLA alleles at 0.05 false discovery rate.

Trimming stripped 3 bases from V and 6 bases from J, with 13 bases between. CDR3 size: 13 residues. Germline CDR1 SQVTM, CDR2 ANQGSEA. The receptor comes from a girl aged 5-17 years in good health and CMV-seropositive. Sequencing input: PBMCs. This chain uses TRBV29-1 with TRBJ2-3; D ambiguous. The CDR3 DNA is TGCAGCGTTGACAGCGACCTGGGTGATACGCAGTATTTT. Translation gives CSVDSDLGDTQYF.